These 16 T cell receptor beta chains were all obtained from the same sample, sequenced in a study of technical replicates of blood from several donors (dated by TCRdb to the late 2010s). Library construction relied on the immunoSEQ multiplex PCR assay. This immuneACCESS table, as held by TCRdb, lists in-frame sequences with V and J called but not all clones. Of the missing ones, under half trace to an unresolved V gene in checked studies; the others have no known cause. The sample has just under 60,000 clones on record, 90% to 95% of them singletons. About 3.8% of the sample is held by the ten biggest clonotypes. Sequences were obtained from PBMCs. The receptors were gathered from a human donor in good health. Some clones in this sample may be carry-over from other donors' samples.

The chain links TRBV5-8 to TRBJ1-6; no firm D call. With 3 bases removed from V and 5 bases from J, the gap between germline ends came to 18 bases. Germline V gene sequence: CDR1 SGHTS, CDR2 YDEGEE. The CDR3 extends over 17 amino acids. CDR3 sequence (DNA): TGTGCCAGCAGCTCGCAAATGGGAGCGCGGCATAATTCACCCCTCCACTTT. This codes for CASSSQMGARHNSPLHF. The full variable domain, with the rest looked up from reference TRBV5-8 and TRBJ1-6, is EAGVTQSPTHLIKTRGQQATLRCSPISGHTSVYWYQQALGLGLQFLLWYDEGEERNRGNFPPRFSGRQFPNYSSELNVNALELEDSALYLCASSSQMGARHNSPLHFGNGTRLTVT.

The rearrangement uses TRBV19 and TRBJ1-2; possible D gene TRBD1, 5 bases. The CDR3 has 14 residues. Looked up from germline, CDR1 is LNHDA and CDR2 is SQIVND (reference sequence). Between the trimmed V and J ends, which lost 3 bases and 3 bases, there was a span of 11 bases. CDR3 in amino acids: CASSMGPGDYGYTF. In nucleotides, the CDR3 is TGTGCCAGTAGTATGGGGCCGGGGGACTATGGCTACACCTTC.

The rearrangement links TRBV6-6 to TRBJ2-3; 9 bases map to TRBD1. The germline V gene has CDR1 MNHNY and CDR2 SVGAGI (reference sequence). V gave up 2 bases and J gave up 3 bases; unmatched junction bases: 6. This CDR3 comprises 16 residues. CDR3 sequence: CASSYELTGGTDTQYF. DNA for the CDR3: TGTGCCAGCAGTTACGAGTTGACAGGGGGTACAGATACGCAGTATTTT.

This sequence joins TRBV5-1 and TRBJ2-5; tentatively, D is TRBD1 (5 bases). V lost 1 base to trimming and J lost 0 bases, with 22 bases between them. Germline V gives CDR1 SGHRS, CDR2 YFSETQ. CDR3 length: 19 residues. The CDR3 DNA follows: TGCGCCAGCAGCTTGTCGACAGCCCTGAGTGCCGAAGACCAAGAGACCCAGTACTTC. This encodes CASSLSTALSAEDQETQYF.

The gene calls are TRBV21-1 and TRBJ2-1; the D call TRBD2 from the table was never checked on the DNA. TRBV21-1 corresponds to a pseudogene. This CDR3 has 21 residues. DNA of the CDR3: TGTGCCAGCAGCAAAGTAGGGGACCGGGCTAGCGGGAGTGAGGCCTACAATGAGCAGTTCTTC. This codes for CASSKVGDRASGSEAYNEQFF.

V is TRBV11-2 and J is TRBJ2-4; TRBD2 matches at 12 bases. CDR1 is SGHAT, CDR2 FQNNGV, per germline. The CDR3 loop spans 17 amino acids. With 4 bases clipped from V and 3 bases from J, the junction kept 7 bases outside the gene matches. Here the CDR3 reads CASSSRLAGDDKNIQYF. The CDR3 bases are TGTGCCAGCAGCTCCCGACTAGCGGGGGACGACAAAAACATTCAGTACTTC.

Here the CDR3 reads CASSLAGTGGSGNTIYF. Here the CDR3 DNA reads TGTGCCAGCAGCCTGGCCGGGACAGGGGGCTCTGGAAACACCATATATTTT. V gene TRBV5-4 combines with J gene TRBJ1-3; 11 nucleotides agree with TRBD1. This CDR3 region has 17 residues. The V gene end was trimmed by 4 bases and the J gene end by 0 bases; junction bases not matched to a gene: 6. The germline gives CDR1 SGHNT, CDR2 YYREEE (reference sequence).

The chain carries TRBV30 and TRBJ2-1; no reliable D call. This CDR3 comprises 11 residues. Germline-derived CDR1 and CDR2 are GTSNPN and SVGIG (reference sequence). CDR3 in DNA: TGTGCTGCGTCAGCGACGAATGAGCAGTTCTTC. Its protein product is CAASATNEQFF.

The chain joins TRBV4-2 to TRBJ2-3, with 11 bases matching TRBD2. Germline V gene data show CDR1 as LGHNA and CDR2 as YNFKEQ. The CDR3 covers 15 residues. J was trimmed by 3 bases and V by 3 bases; bases with no gene match: 2. As DNA, the CDR3 is TGTGCCAGCAGCCATAGCGGGGGGGCGACAGATACGCAGTATTTT. This sequence encodes CASSHSGGATDTQYF.

J is TRBJ1-2 and V is TRBV5-3; 9 positions match TRBD1. TRBV5-3 is identified as an open reading frame with a role that is uncertain. The CDR3 runs to 15 residues. J was trimmed by 2 bases and V by 0 bases; bases with no gene match: 2. The CDR3, as DNA: TGTGCCAGAAGCTTGGCCGGGACAGGGAACTATGGCTACACCTTC. Residues: CARSLAGTGNYGYTF.

The chain has TRBV6-6 and TRBJ1-1, with D tentatively TRBD1 (6 bases). Germline values: CDR1 MNHNY, CDR2 SVGAGI (reference sequence). The CDR3 sequence is 11 residues long. V was pared by 10 bases and J by 4 bases, with 10 bases between. The CDR3 DNA reads TGTGCCACCACAGGGACCACTGAAGCTTTCTTT. Translation: CATTGTTEAFF.

DNA for the CDR3: TGCGCCAGCAGTGGGGGGCGTCCCACAACCGGGGAGCTGTTTTTT. This gives the protein CASSGGRPTTGELFF. The chain links TRBV10-1 to TRBJ2-2, with D possibly being TRBD1 (6 bases). Trimming left V 4 bases short and J 5 bases short, with 14 bases between. CDR1 is WNHNN and CDR2 is SYGVQD in the germline V gene (reference sequence). There are 15 residues in the CDR3.

V and J are TRBV5-1 and TRBJ2-1; 10 nucleotides match TRBD2. With 1 base clipped from V and 3 bases from J, the junction kept 7 bases outside the gene matches. In germline, CDR1 is SGHRS, CDR2 YFSETQ. The CDR3 covers 17 residues. The CDR3 DNA is TGCGCCAGCAGCTTGATCGCTAGCGGGGGCCACTACAATGAGCAGTTCTTC. Residues: CASSLIASGGHYNEQFF.

The chain joins TRBV6-6 to TRBJ2-5, with a possible D match to TRBD2 (7 bases). Trimming pared 8 bases from V and 5 bases from J, leaving 12 bases between. The CDR3 is made up of 12 amino acids. Germline CDR1 is MNHNY and CDR2 is SVGAGI (reference sequence). The CDR3 region is CASGGAGETQYF. DNA for the CDR3: TGTGCCAGCGGGGGGGCCGGGGAGACCCAGTACTTC.

The genes are TRBV11-3 and TRBJ2-1; D perhaps matches TRBD1 (5 bases). Per the germline V gene, CDR1 is SGHNT and CDR2 is YENEEA. The CDR3 is made up of 11 amino acids. The V gene lost 6 bases and the J gene lost 10 bases, with 10 bases spanning the gap. The CDR3 loop reads CASRDQGEQFF. CDR3 in DNA: TGTGCCAGCAGGGACCAGGGAGAGCAGTTCTTC.

The DNA for the CDR3 is TGTGCCAGCAGCTTGGAGGTAGACTATGGCTACACCTTC. Residues: CASSLEVDYGYTF. This chain connects TRBV7-8 to TRBJ1-2; D call uncertain. CDR1 is SGHVS, CDR2 FQNEAQ, per germline. V dropped 3 bases and J dropped 3 bases, with 8 bases sitting between them. The CDR3 totals 13 residues.